A selection of T cell receptor beta chains follows, all from one sample in a study of blood T cell repertoires in COVID-19. TCRdb keeps only in-frame clones here, not all; method: immunoSEQ multiplex PCR. Here the sample spans tens of thousands of clones, 70% to 90% being singletons. The sample taken for sequencing was peripheral blood. These receptors were collected from a woman older than 75 with COVID-19, enrolled during active disease. Each CDR3 is given with its conserved first and last residue. A D gene is named only where the DNA matches it firmly. The listing skips clone size in some rows; elsewhere it reads once, few, many or a size class.

>TRBJ2-2|NA|TRBV28|NA
CASSRADLNTGELFF
TGTGCCAGCAGTCGAGCGGATCTTAACACCGGGGAGCTGTTTTTT
>TRBJ1-5|NA|TRBV28|TRBD1
CASSSDRAEYFRNQPQHF
TGTGCCAGCAGCTCGGACAGGGCCGAATACTTCCGCAATCAGCCCCAGCATTTT
>TRBJ1-1|NA|TRBV5-1|NA
CASSLEPVNTEAFF
TGCGCCAGCAGCTTGGAACCAGTGAACACTGAAGCTTTCTTT
>TRBJ2-7|NA|TRBV5-1|NA
CASSFREGYEQYF
TGCGCCAGCAGCTTTCGGGAAGGCTACGAGCAGTACTTC
>TRBJ2-3|NA|TRBV5-1|TRBD1
CASSSGQGATQYF
TGCGCCAGCAGCTCGGGACAGGGAGCCACGCAGTATTTT
>TRBJ2-3|NA|TRBV7-3|NA
CASSLGGTTDTQYF
TGTGCCAGCTCCCTCGGGGGTACCACAGATACGCAGTATTTT
>TRBJ1-6|NA|TRBV9|NA
CASSLRDSNSPLHF
TGTGCCAGCAGCCTCCGGGACTCTAATTCACCCCTCCACTTT
>TRBJ2-7|NA|TRBV7-9|NA
CASSPAPGLPYHEQYF
TGTGCCAGCAGCCCAGCACCAGGGCTCCCCTACCACGAGCAGTACTTC
>TRBJ1-6|NA|TRBV5-1|NA
CASSLLPGSSYNSPLHF
TGCGCCAGCAGCTTACTTCCGGGGAGCTCCTATAATTCACCCCTCCACTTT
>TRBJ2-3|NA|TRBV18|TRBD2
CASSPSGGYDTQYF
TGTGCCAGCTCACCCAGCGGGGGGTACGATACGCAGTATTTT
>TRBJ1-2|NA|TRBV19|NA
CASRRIQGSTGYTF
TGTGCCAGTAGGAGAATCCAGGGGAGTACGGGCTACACCTTC
>TRBJ2-5|NA|TRBV18|TRBD2
CASSPGARGETQYF
TGTGCCAGCTCACCAGGGGCGCGGGGGGAGACCCAGTACTTC
>TRBJ1-2|NA|TRBV7-2|TRBD1
CASSLGQGKGYGYTF
TGTGCCAGCAGCTTAGGACAGGGAAAGGGATATGGCTACACCTTC
>TRBJ2-1|NA|TRBV5-1|NA
CASSYPSLAYNEQFF
TGCGCCAGCAGCTACCCGAGTCTAGCCTACAATGAGCAGTTCTTC
>TRBJ1-3|NA|TRBV18|TRBD1
CASSPMGDSPGNTIYF
TGTGCCAGCTCACCGATGGGGGACAGCCCTGGAAACACCATATATTTT
>TRBJ2-4|NA|TRBV18|NA
CASSPSEGLIGYF
TGTGCCAGCTCGCCGTCCGAGGGTCTAATTGGGTACTTC
>TRBJ2-2|NA|TRBV5-8|TRBD1
CASSLGTGDTGELFF
TGTGCCAGCAGCTTGGGGACAGGGGACACCGGGGAGCTGTTTTTT
>TRBJ2-7|NA|TRBV29-1|NA
CSVGRGYEQYF
TGCAGCGTTGGCAGAGGCTACGAGCAGTACTTC
>TRBJ1-5|NA|TRBV9|NA
CASSGGGNQPQHF
TGTGCCAGCTCGGGGGGGGGAAATCAGCCCCAGCATTTT
>TRBJ2-3|NA|TRBV18|TRBD2
CASSPRPGSGGLLDTQYF
TGTGCCAGCTCACCACGACCGGGGAGCGGGGGGCTACTAGATACGCAGTATTTT
>TRBJ2-7|NA|TRBV6-2/TRBV6-3|NA
CAGSPQGSYEQYF
TGTGCCGGCAGCCCGCAGGGCTCCTACGAGCAGTACTTC
>TRBJ2-1|NA|TRBV21-1|NA
CASSNAERDYNEQFF
TGTGCCAGCAGCAATGCGGAGCGGGACTACAATGAGCAGTTCTTC
>TRBJ2-1|NA|TRBV14|TRBD1
CASSQQQGAGSYNEQFF
TGTGCCAGCAGCCAACAACAGGGGGCCGGATCCTACAATGAGCAGTTCTTC
>TRBJ2-7|few|TRBV5-1|NA
CASSERTDTYEQYF
TGCGCCAGCAGCGAACGGACAGATACCTACGAGCAGTACTTC
>TRBJ1-1|once|TRBV5-1|TRBD1
CASSLGTGYLNTEAFF
TGCGCCAGCAGCTTGGGGACAGGGTATTTGAACACTGAAGCTTTCTTT
>TRBJ2-1|NA|TRBV5-5|TRBD2
CASSFSSGGAHNEQFF
TGTGCCAGCAGCTTCTCTAGCGGGGGGGCCCACAATGAGCAGTTCTTC
>TRBJ2-2|once|TRBV12-3/TRBV12-4|NA
CASLRGTGELFF
TGTGCCAGCCTCAGGGGAACCGGGGAGCTGTTTTTT
>TRBJ1-5|few|TRBV3-1/TRBV3-2|NA
CASSQGGLGQPQHF
TGTGCCAGCAGTCAAGGGGGGCTTGGTCAGCCCCAGCATTTT
>TRBJ1-6|NA|TRBV5-6|TRBD1
CASSLNTGVSPLHF
TGTGCCAGCAGCTTGAACACAGGGGTTTCACCCCTCCACTTT
>TRBJ2-3|NA|TRBV5-1|TRBD2
CASSTGTSGSWGQYF
TGCGCCAGCAGCACCGGGACTAGCGGGAGTTGGGGGCAGTATTTT
>TRBJ1-6|NA|TRBV3-1/TRBV3-2|TRBD1
CASSQATGLSYNSPLHF
TGTGCCAGCAGCCAAGCGACAGGGCTCTCCTATAATTCACCCCTCCACTTT
>TRBJ1-1|once|TRBV5-4|TRBD1
CASSLDRSYNEAFF
TGTGCCAGCAGCCTGGACAGGAGCTACAATGAAGCTTTCTTT
>TRBJ2-7|once|TRBV11-1|TRBD1
CASSRTGFYEQYF
TGTGCCAGCAGCCGGACAGGGTTTTACGAGCAGTACTTC
>TRBJ2-1|NA|TRBV7-9|TRBD2
CASSLLPTSGPGLYNEQFF
TGTGCCAGCAGCTTACTTCCGACTAGCGGGCCGGGATTATACAATGAGCAGTTCTTC
>TRBJ2-5|NA|TRBV7-3|NA
CASSRGGQETQYF
TGTGCCAGCTCTAGAGGAGGCCAAGAGACCCAGTACTTC
>TRBJ1-5|few|TRBV6-5|NA
CASSASRGQPQHF
TGTGCCAGCAGCGCCTCACGGGGTCAGCCCCAGCATTTT
>TRBJ2-7|NA|TRBV18|TRBD2
CASRGGAYYEQYF
TGTGCCAGCCGGGGGGGTGCATATTACGAGCAGTACTTC
>TRBJ2-4|NA|TRBV4-3|NA
CASSQGTGWPKNIQYF
TGCGCCAGCAGCCAAGGAACAGGGTGGCCCAAAAACATTCAGTACTTC
>TRBJ2-7|NA|TRBV24-1|NA
CATSGGAGRHEQYF
TGTGCCACCAGTGGGGGAGCGGGCAGGCACGAGCAGTACTTC
>TRBJ1-5|NA|TRBV6-2/TRBV6-3|TRBD1
CASSYRGTGVFGNQPQHF
TGTGCCAGCAGTTACAGGGGGACAGGGGTCTTCGGCAATCAGCCCCAGCATTTT
>TRBJ2-7|once|TRBV10-3|TRBD2
CAISATYSGGTYEQYF
TGTGCCATCAGTGCCACGTATAGCGGGGGTACCTACGAGCAGTACTTC
>TRBJ1-2|NA|TRBV27|TRBD1
CASSRGQGTGYTF
TGTGCCAGCAGCCGAGGACAGGGCACGGGCTACACCTTC
>TRBJ2-3|NA|TRBV5-1|TRBD2
CASSLGLAGTDTQYF
TGCGCCAGCAGCCTCGGACTAGCGGGCACAGATACGCAGTATTTT